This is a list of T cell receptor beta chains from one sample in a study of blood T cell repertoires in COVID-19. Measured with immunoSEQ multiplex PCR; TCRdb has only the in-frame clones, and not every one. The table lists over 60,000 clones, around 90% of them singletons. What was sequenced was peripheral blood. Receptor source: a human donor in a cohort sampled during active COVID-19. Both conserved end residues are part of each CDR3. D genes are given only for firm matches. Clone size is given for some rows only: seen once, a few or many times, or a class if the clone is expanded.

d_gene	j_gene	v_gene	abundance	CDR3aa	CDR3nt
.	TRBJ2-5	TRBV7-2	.	CASSLGLQETQYF	TGTGCCAGCAGCCTGGGACTCCAAGAGACCCAGTACTTC
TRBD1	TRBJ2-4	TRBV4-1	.	CASSQPGQGNIQYF	TGCGCCAGCAGCCAACCGGGACAGGGAAACATTCAGTACTTC
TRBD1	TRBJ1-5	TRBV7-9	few	CASSISTGVKGNQPQHF	TGTGCCAGCAGCATATCGACAGGGGTAAAGGGCAATCAGCCCCAGCATTTT
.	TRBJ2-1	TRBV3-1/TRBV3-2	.	CASSQGLVGLEQFF	TGTGCCAGCAGCCAAGGACTAGTCGGATTGGAGCAGTTCTTC
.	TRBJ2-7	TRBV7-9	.	CASSLQGALRNIEQYF	TGTGCCAGCAGCCTACAGGGCGCACTGAGGAATATCGAGCAGTACTTC
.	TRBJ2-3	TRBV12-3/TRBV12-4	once	CASSLLQNRYF	TGTGCCAGCAGTTTACTCCAGAACAGGTATTTT
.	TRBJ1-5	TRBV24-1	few	CATSDGPEEQPQHF	TGTGCCACCAGTGATGGCCCCGAGGAACAGCCCCAGCATTTT
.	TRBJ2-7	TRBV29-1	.	CSAGGTSYEQYF	TGCAGCGCTGGGGGCACCTCCTACGAGCAGTACTTC
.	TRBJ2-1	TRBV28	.	CASSPGTFDEQFF	TGTGCCAGCAGTCCTGGGACATTCGATGAGCAGTTCTTC
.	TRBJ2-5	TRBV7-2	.	CASSLGTGLSHF	TGTGCCAGCAGCTTAGGCACGGGACTCTCCCACTTC
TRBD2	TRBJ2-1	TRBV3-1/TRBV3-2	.	CASSPSGGAYNEQFF	TGTGCCAGCAGCCCTAGCGGGGGGGCTTACAATGAGCAGTTCTTC
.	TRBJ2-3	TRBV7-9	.	CASSPRAGVGADTQYF	TGTGCCAGCAGCCCCCGAGCAGGGGTGGGGGCAGATACGCAGTATTTT
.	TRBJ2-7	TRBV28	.	CASSLPGTRYEQYF	TGTGCCAGCAGCCTACCTGGGACAAGATACGAGCAGTACTTC
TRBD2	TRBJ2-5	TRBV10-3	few	CAIKEGRGVRETQYF	TGTGCCATCAAGGAAGGGCGGGGGGTCCGTGAGACCCAGTACTTC
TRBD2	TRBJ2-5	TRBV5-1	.	CASSFTSGSPETQYF	TGCGCCAGCAGCTTCACTAGCGGGAGTCCGGAGACCCAGTACTTC
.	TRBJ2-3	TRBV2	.	CASLIGDPDTQYF	TGTGCCAGCCTTATCGGGGATCCAGATACGCAGTATTTT
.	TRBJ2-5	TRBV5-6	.	CASSVTAQETQYF	TGTGCCAGCAGCGTGACAGCCCAAGAGACCCAGTACTTC
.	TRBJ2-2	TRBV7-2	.	CASSLLSTGELFF	TGTGCCAGCAGCTTATTGAGCACCGGGGAGCTGTTTTTT
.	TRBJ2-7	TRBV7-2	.	CASSLGPPESAYEQYF	TGTGCCAGCAGCTTGGGGCCACCGGAATCGGCCTACGAGCAGTACTTC
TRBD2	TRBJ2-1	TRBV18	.	CASTSGGEDEQFF	TGTGCCAGCACATCGGGGGGGGAGGATGAGCAGTTCTTC
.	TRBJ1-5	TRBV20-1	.	CSAGSSQPQHF	TGCAGTGCGGGGAGTTCCCAGCCCCAGCATTTT
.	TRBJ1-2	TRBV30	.	CAWIRGSQRGPTF	TGTGCCTGGATCCGAGGGTCCCAGAGAGGGCCCACCTTC
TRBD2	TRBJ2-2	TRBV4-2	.	CASSQPPGLAPNTGELFF	TGTGCCAGCAGCCAACCGCCGGGACTAGCGCCGAACACCGGGGAGCTGTTTTTT
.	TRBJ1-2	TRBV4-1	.	CASSQDRVGYGYTF	TGCGCCAGCAGCCAAGACAGGGTGGGGTATGGCTACACCTTC
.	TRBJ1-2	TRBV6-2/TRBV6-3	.	CASGRSYGYTF	TGTGCCAGCGGCCGTTCTTATGGCTACACCTTC
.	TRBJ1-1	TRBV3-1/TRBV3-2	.	CASSQEFLRGARAEAFF	TGTGCCAGCAGCCAAGAGTTCCTCCGGGGGGCGCGTGCTGAAGCTTTCTTT
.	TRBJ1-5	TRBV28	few	CASIHLAGNQPQHF	TGTGCCAGCATCCACTTGGCGGGCAATCAGCCCCAGCATTTT
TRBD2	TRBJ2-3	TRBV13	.	CASSRLAGGPDTQYF	TGTGCCAGCAGCCGGCTAGCGGGGGGCCCAGATACGCAGTATTTT
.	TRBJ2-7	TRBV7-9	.	CASTEGAPGYEQYF	TGTGCCAGCACGGAGGGGGCGCCTGGCTACGAGCAGTACTTC
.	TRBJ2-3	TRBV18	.	CASSPDSSINPTDTQYF	TGTGCCAGCTCACCGGACAGCTCCATTAACCCCACAGATACGCAGTATTTT
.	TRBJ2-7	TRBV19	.	CASSRAAGGIYEQYF	TGTGCCAGTAGTAGGGCGGCCGGGGGTATTTACGAGCAGTACTTC
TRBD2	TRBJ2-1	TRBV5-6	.	CASSWGGGYNEQFF	TGTGCCAGCAGCTGGGGGGGTGGTTACAATGAGCAGTTCTTC
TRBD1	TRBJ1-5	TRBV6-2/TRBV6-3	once	CASSYPTTGIGNQPQHF	TGTGCCAGCAGTTACCCGACGACAGGGATTGGCAATCAGCCCCAGCATTTT
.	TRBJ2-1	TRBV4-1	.	CASSLRYSGATYNEQFF	TGCGCCAGCAGCCTCCGGTATAGCGGAGCCACCTACAATGAGCAGTTCTTC
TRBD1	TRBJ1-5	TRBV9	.	CASSAVGDRGGPQHF	TGTGCCAGCAGCGCCGTGGGGGACAGGGGCGGGCCCCAGCATTTT
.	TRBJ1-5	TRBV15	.	CATSSRSLSDQPQHF	TGTGCCACCAGCAGTCGGAGCCTTTCGGATCAGCCCCAGCATTTT
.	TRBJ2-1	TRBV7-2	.	CASSLGPSGEQFF	TGTGCCAGCAGCTTAGGGCCCAGCGGCGAGCAGTTCTTC
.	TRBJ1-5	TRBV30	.	CAWSAQGNQPQHF	TGTGCCTGGAGTGCCCAGGGTAATCAGCCCCAGCATTTT
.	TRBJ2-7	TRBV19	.	CASSGSRVGSYEQYF	TGTGCCAGTAGTGGGAGCCGGGTCGGCTCCTACGAGCAGTACTTC